The clone carrying this T cell receptor beta chain has at least ten counts. CDR1 and CDR2 (germline): DFQATT, SNEGSKA (reference sequence). The length of the CDR3 is 12 residues. V shed 3 bases and J shed 6 bases, with 9 bases lying between them. This specimen comes from a study of T-cell reconstitution after alpha-beta-depleted transplantation in children. A library of TCRbeta sequences, prepared with unique molecular identifiers, was generated. One entry per CDR3 protein results from TCRdb running MiXCR on the PCR reads. The sample consists of about 200,000 distinct CDR3 sequences, 14% to 15% of them appearing once.

Sequenced material: PBMCs from the stem cell graft donor, taken from the stem cell graft. This rearrangement joins TRBV20-1 to TRBJ2-1; D uncertain. The sequence derives from a human donor who donated a stem cell graft to a child with acute lymphoblastic leukemia. This CDR3 is CSARPGFNEQFF. Written as DNA, the CDR3 is TGCAGTGCTAGGCCCGGATTCAATGAGCAGTTCTTC.